This TCR beta chain originates from a study of cytomegalovirus exposure and HLA in healthy donors. Study summary: The 120 validation repertoires used the same platform as the roughly 670 first-cohort repertoires (as reported by a later analysis).

Study results and caveats: Through in vitro validation, three CMV-associated chains were shown to be specific for CMV antigens.

The germline V and J ends were trimmed by 6 bases and 4 bases, with 13 bases remaining between them. Germline CDR1 is MNHEY and CDR2 is SVGAGI. CDR3 length: 13 amino acids. Generated by immunoSEQ multiplex PCR, the TCRdb table keeps only in-frame clones and is missing some. Among tens of thousands of clones, approximately 93% were seen once, and the ten largest hold about 1.1%. A remark on this clone: Its antigen is not identified.

This sequence joins TRBV6-5 and TRBJ2-7, with D possibly TRBD2 on 5 matching bases. The source is a woman under 40 in good health and CMV-seropositive. Input material: PBMCs. CDR3 sequence (DNA): TGTGCCAGCAGACCAGGACTCGTATACGAGCAGTACTTC. Translation gives CASRPGLVYEQYF.